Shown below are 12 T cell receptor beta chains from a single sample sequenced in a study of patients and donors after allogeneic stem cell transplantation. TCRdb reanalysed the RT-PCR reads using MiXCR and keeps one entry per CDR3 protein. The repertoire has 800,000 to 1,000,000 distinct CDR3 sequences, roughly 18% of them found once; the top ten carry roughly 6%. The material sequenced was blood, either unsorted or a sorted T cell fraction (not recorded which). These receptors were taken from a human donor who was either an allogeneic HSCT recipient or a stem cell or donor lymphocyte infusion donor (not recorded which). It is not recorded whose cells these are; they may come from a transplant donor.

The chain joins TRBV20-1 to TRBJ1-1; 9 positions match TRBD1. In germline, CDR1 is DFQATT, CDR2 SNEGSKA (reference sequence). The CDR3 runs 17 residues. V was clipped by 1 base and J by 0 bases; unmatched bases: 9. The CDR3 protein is CSARGPGQGYMNTEAFF. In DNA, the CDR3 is TGCAGTGCTAGAGGTCCGGGACAGGGATACATGAACACTGAAGCTTTCTTT.

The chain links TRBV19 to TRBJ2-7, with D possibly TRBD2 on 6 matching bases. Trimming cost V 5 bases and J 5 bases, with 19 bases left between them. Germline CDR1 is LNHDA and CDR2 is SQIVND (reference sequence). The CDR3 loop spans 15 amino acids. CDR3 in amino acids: CASSFFDGGMDEQYF. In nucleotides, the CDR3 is TGTGCCAGTAGTTTCTTCGACGGCGGGATGGACGAGCAGTACTTC.

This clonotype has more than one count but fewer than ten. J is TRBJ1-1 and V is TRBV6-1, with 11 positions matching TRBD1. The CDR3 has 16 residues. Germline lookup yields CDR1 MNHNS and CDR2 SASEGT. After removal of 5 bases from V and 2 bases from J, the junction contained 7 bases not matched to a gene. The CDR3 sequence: CASSSPGTGGNTEAFF. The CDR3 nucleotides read TGTGCCAGCAGTAGTCCCGGGACAGGGGGTAACACTGAAGCTTTCTTT.

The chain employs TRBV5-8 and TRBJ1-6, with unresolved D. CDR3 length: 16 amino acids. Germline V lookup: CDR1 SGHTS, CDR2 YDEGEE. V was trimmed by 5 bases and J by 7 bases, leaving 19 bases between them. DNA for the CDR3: TGTGCCAGCAGTGTCCGCCAGAGCGGAGGAAATTCACCCCTCCACTTT. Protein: CASSVRQSGGNSPLHF.

This CDR3 reads CASIPGQRPRSGANVLTF. The DNA of the CDR3 is TGTGCCAGCATCCCGGGACAGCGTCCGAGGTCAGGGGCCAACGTCCTGACTTTC. V and J are TRBV12-3 or TRBV12-4 and TRBJ2-6, with 7 positions matching TRBD1. CDR3 length: 18 amino acids. V lost 7 bases to trimming and J lost 4 bases; unmatched junction nucleotides: 16.

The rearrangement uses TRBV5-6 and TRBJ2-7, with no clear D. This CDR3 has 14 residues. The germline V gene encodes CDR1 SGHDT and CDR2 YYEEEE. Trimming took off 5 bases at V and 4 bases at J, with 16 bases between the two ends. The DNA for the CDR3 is TGTGCCAGCAGTCTCAATACCGCGCGTTACGAGCAGTACTTC. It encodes CASSLNTARYEQYF.

The CDR3 coding sequence is TGCAGTGCTAGCCCGACAGTCTTTAGCAATCAGCCCCAGCATTTT. This translates into CSASPTVFSNQPQHF. V usage is TRBV20-1 and J usage is TRBJ1-5, with a possible D match to TRBD1 (5 bases). The germline V gene has CDR1 DFQATT and CDR2 SNEGSKA (reference sequence). Deletions cut 3 bases from V and 0 bases from J, with 12 bases between. The length of the CDR3 is 15 residues.

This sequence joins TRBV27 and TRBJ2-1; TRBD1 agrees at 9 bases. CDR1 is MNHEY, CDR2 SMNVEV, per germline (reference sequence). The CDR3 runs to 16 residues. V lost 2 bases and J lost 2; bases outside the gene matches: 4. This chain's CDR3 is CASSLRGTGPYNEQFF. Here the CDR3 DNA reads TGTGCCAGCAGTTTACGGGGGACAGGGCCCTACAATGAGCAGTTCTTC.

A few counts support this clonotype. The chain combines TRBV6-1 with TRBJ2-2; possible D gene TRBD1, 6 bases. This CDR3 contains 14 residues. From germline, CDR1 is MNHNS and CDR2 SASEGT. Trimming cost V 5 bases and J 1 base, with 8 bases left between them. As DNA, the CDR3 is TGTGCCAGCAGTCGGACAGAGAACACCGGGGAGCTGTTTTTT. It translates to CASSRTENTGELFF.

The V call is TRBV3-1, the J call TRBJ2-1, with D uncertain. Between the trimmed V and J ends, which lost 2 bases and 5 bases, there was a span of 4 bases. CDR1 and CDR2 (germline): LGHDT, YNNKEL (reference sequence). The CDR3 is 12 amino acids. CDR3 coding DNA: TGTGCCAGCAGCCAAACACACAATGAGCAGTTCTTC. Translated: CASSQTHNEQFF.

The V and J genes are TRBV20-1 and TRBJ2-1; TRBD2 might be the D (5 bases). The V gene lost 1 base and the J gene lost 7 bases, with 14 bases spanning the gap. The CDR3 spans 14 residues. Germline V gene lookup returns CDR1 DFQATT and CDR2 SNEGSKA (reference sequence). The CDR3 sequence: CSARVPGMRNEQFF. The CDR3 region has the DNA TGCAGTGCTAGAGTTCCGGGAATGAGGAATGAGCAGTTCTTC.

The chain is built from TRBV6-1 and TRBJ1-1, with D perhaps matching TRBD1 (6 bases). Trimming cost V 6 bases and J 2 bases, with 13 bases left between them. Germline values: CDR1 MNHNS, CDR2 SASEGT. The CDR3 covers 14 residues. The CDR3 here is CASSHLRGNTEAFF. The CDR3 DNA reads TGTGCCAGCAGCCATCTCAGGGGAAACACTGAAGCTTTCTTT.